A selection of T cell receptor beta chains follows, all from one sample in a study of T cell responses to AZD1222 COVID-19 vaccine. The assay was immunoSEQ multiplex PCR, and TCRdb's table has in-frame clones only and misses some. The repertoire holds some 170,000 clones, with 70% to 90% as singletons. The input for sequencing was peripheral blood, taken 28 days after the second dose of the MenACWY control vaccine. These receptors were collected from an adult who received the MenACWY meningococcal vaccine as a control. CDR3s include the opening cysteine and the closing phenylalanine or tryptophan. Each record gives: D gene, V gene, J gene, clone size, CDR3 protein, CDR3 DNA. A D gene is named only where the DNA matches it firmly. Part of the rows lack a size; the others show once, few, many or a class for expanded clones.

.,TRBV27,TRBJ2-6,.,CASRGTSGANVLTF,TGTGCCAGCAGGGGGACCTCTGGGGCCAACGTCCTGACTTTC
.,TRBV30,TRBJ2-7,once,CAWSAPYEQYF,TGTGCCTGGAGTGCCCCCTACGAGCAGTACTTC
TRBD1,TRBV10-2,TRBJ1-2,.,CASQGGAASDGYTF,TGCGCCAGCCAGGGGGGGGCCGCGTCGGATGGCTACACCTTC
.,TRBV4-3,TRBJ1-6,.,CASSQASVGGSPLHF,TGCGCCAGCAGCCAAGCCTCGGTGGGCGGTTCACCCCTCCACTTT
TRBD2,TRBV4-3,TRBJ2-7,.,CASSQDSVAGGPYEQYF,TGCGCCAGCAGCCAAGATTCAGTAGCGGGAGGGCCGTACGAGCAGTACTTC
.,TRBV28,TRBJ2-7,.,CASRPPQGESSYEQYF,TGTGCCAGCAGACCCCCTCAGGGTGAAAGCTCCTACGAGCAGTACTTC
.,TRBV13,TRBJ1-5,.,CASSLGQGSQPQHF,TGTGCCAGCAGCTTAGGACAAGGGAGTCAGCCCCAGCATTTT
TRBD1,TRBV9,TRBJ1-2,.,CASSVGGQGNGYTF,TGTGCCAGCAGCGTAGGGGGACAGGGAAATGGCTACACCTTC
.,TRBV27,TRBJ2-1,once,CASSLRGTVFYNEQFF,TGTGCCAGCAGTTTACGGGGGACAGTGTTCTACAATGAGCAGTTCTTC
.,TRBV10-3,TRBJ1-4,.,CAISENTGEKLFF,TGTGCCATCAGTGAGAACACCGGGGAAAAACTGTTTTTT
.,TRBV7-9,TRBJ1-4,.,CASSLRATNEKLFF,TGTGCCAGCAGCTTAAGAGCAACTAATGAAAAACTGTTTTTT
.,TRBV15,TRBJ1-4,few,CATSRDPDSLNEKLFF,TGTGCCACCAGCAGAGACCCGGACAGTCTTAATGAAAAACTGTTTTTT
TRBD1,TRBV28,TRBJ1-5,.,CASTTTQGVEQPQHF,TGTGCCAGCACAACCACGCAGGGGGTCGAACAGCCCCAGCATTTT
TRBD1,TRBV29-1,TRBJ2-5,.,CSVDYRGPRETQYF,TGCAGCGTTGACTACAGGGGACCACGAGAGACCCAGTACTTC
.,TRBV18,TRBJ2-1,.,CASSPPARVADYNEQFF,TGTGCCAGCTCACCACCGGCTAGGGTAGCGGACTACAATGAGCAGTTCTTC
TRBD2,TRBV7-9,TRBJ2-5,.,CASSSKLRLAGPQETQYF,TGTGCCAGCAGCTCGAAACTCCGATTAGCGGGTCCACAAGAGACCCAGTACTTC
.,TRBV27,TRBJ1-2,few,CASRLQGSGYTF,TGTGCCAGCAGATTACAGGGATCTGGCTACACCTTC
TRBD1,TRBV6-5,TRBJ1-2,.,CASNRPGQGVGGYTF,TGTGCCAGCAACCGACCGGGACAGGGAGTGGGTGGCTACACCTTC
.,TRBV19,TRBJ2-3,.,CASSIEIEGSGTDTQYF,TGTGCCAGTAGTATAGAGATAGAGGGGTCCGGCACAGATACGCAGTATTTT
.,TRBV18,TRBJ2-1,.,CASSPRTRGDEQFF,TGTGCCAGCTCACCAAGGACTCGAGGGGATGAGCAGTTCTTC
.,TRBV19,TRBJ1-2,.,CASSPSWTVANGYTF,TGTGCCAGTAGCCCCAGCTGGACAGTCGCCAACGGCTACACCTTC
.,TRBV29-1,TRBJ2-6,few,CSAPVTGSGANVLTF,TGCAGCGCACCCGTAACCGGGTCTGGGGCCAACGTCCTGACTTTC
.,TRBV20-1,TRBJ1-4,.,CSASFGGEEKLFF,TGCAGTGCTAGTTTTGGGGGGGAAGAAAAACTGTTTTTT
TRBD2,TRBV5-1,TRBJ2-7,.,CASSLVLAGVYEQYF,TGCGCCAGCAGCTTGGTTTTAGCGGGAGTTTACGAGCAGTACTTC
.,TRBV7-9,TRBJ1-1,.,CASSSRQENTEAFF,TGTGCCAGCAGCTCCAGACAGGAAAACACTGAAGCTTTCTTT
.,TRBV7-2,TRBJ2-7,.,CASSLQAGYYEQYF,TGTGCCAGCAGCTTACAGGCAGGGTACTACGAGCAGTACTTC
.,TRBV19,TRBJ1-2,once,CASSIGQDYGYTF,TGTGCCAGTAGTATAGGACAGGATTATGGCTACACCTTC
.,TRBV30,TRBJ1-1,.,CAWRALTGMNTEAFF,TGTGCCTGGAGGGCGCTGACAGGCATGAACACTGAAGCTTTCTTT
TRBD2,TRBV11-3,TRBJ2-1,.,CASSSGTSVYNEQFF,TGTGCCAGCAGCTCTGGGACTAGTGTTTACAATGAGCAGTTCTTC
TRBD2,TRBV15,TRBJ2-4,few,CATSRAPGLAGINIQYF,TGTGCCACCAGCAGAGCCCCAGGACTAGCGGGAATAAACATTCAGTACTTC
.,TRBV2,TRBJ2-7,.,CASSGLGQYF,TGTGCCAGCAGCGGACTCGGGCAGTACTTC
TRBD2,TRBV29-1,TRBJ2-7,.,CSVLGLAGVPYEQYF,TGCAGCGTCCTGGGACTAGCGGGAGTCCCCTACGAGCAGTACTTC
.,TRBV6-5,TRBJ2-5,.,CASYRTFQETQYF,TGTGCCAGCTATAGGACCTTCCAAGAGACCCAGTACTTC
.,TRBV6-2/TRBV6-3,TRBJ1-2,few,CASTPPGRIYYGYTF,TGTGCCAGCACCCCCCCCGGACGGATTTACTATGGCTACACCTTC
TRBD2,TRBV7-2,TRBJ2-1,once,CASSLVGTSGNEQFF,TGTGCCAGCAGCTTAGTAGGGACTAGCGGCAATGAGCAGTTCTTC
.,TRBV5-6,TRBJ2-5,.,CASSLARLTAQYF,TGTGCCAGCAGCTTGGCCAGGCTCACGGCCCAGTACTTC
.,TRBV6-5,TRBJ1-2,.,CASSYAPGLGYGYTF,TGTGCCAGCAGTTACGCACCGGGACTGGGCTATGGCTACACCTTC
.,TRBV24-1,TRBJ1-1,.,CATSTGSGEAFF,TGTGCCACCAGTACAGGGTCGGGTGAAGCTTTCTTT
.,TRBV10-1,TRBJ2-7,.,CASSEAGDNDEQYF,TGCGCCAGCAGTGAGGCAGGGGACAATGACGAGCAGTACTTC
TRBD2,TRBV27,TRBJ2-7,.,CTPRLSGNKQSYEQYF,TGTACCCCCCGGTTGAGCGGGAACAAACAGTCCTACGAGCAGTACTTC
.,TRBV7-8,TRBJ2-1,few,CASSFTPSYNEQFF,TGTGCCAGCAGCTTTACTCCCTCCTACAATGAGCAGTTCTTC
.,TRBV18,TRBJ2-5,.,CASSTSLAETQYF,TGTGCCAGCTCAACTTCCCTGGCAGAGACCCAGTACTTC
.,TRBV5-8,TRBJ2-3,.,CASSLLARGEGWDTQYF,TGTGCCAGCAGCTTGCTGGCGCGGGGAGAGGGGTGGGATACGCAGTATTTT
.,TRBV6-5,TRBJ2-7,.,CASKPVGGEAYEQYF,TGTGCCAGCAAGCCCGTGGGCGGAGAAGCCTACGAGCAGTACTTC
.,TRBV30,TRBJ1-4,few,CAWSVQGIEKLFF,TGTGCCTGGAGTGTGCAGGGTATAGAAAAACTGTTTTTT
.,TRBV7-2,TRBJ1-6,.,CASSPGMNNSPLHF,TGTGCCAGCAGCCCGGGGATGAATAATTCACCCCTCCACTTT
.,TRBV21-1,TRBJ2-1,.,CASSLTSGDRDYNEQFF,TGTGCCAGCAGCCTAACCTCGGGGGACAGAGATTACAATGAGCAGTTCTTC
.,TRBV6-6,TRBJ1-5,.,CASSYPTGYQPQHF,TGTGCCAGCAGTTACCCCACAGGCTATCAGCCCCAGCATTTT
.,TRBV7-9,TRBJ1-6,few,CASSPQPNSPLHF,TGTGCCAGCAGCCCACAACCAAATTCACCCCTCCACTTT
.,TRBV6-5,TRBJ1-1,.,CASWLATGSTEAFF,TGTGCCAGCTGGTTGGCCACAGGGAGCACTGAAGCTTTCTTT
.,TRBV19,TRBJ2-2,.,CASSSHRNTGELFF,TGTGCCAGTTCGAGCCATAGAAACACCGGGGAGCTGTTTTTT
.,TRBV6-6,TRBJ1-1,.,CASSYQLNTEAFF,TGTGCCAGCAGTTACCAACTGAACACTGAAGCTTTCTTT
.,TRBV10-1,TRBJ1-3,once,CASSEFYSQSGNTIYF,TGCGCCAGCAGTGAGTTCTACAGTCAATCTGGAAACACCATATATTTT
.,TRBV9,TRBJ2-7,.,CASSVGGAQYEQYF,TGTGCCAGCAGCGTAGGTGGGGCTCAGTACGAGCAGTACTTC
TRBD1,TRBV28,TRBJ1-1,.,CASRTGLGNTEAFF,TGTGCCAGCAGGACAGGGTTAGGGAACACTGAAGCTTTCTTT
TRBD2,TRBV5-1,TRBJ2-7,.,CASSLSSLAGGYEQYF,TGCGCCAGCAGCTTGTCCTCCTTAGCGGGAGGGTACGAGCAGTACTTC
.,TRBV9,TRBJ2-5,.,CASSVGGGYTSETQYF,TGTGCCAGCAGCGTAGGTGGGGGATATACTTCAGAGACCCAGTACTTC
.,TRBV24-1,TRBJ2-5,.,CATSDLQGRETQYF,TGTGCCACCAGTGATTTGCAGGGCCGGGAGACCCAGTACTTC
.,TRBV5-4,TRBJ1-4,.,CASSSRSNEKLFF,TGTGCCAGCAGCTCACGGAGTAATGAAAAACTGTTTTTT